This entry is about one T cell receptor beta chain. This sample was taken from a study of blood T cell repertoires in COVID-19. The germline gives CDR1 MNHEY, CDR2 SVGAGI. CDR3 size: 14 residues. Trimming removed 6 bases from V and 4 bases from J; junction bases left unmatched: 6. Using immunoSEQ multiplex PCR, the repertoire was profiled, and TCRdb retains in-frame clones only, with some absent. In the table there are tens of thousands of clones, roughly 91% of which are singletons. Sequencing used peripheral blood. V gene TRBV6-5 combines with J gene TRBJ1-5; 7 nucleotides agree with TRBD1. This receptor was identified in a man aged 50 to 60 with active COVID-19. In DNA form, the CDR3 reads TGTGCCAGCAGAGCCAGGACAGGTAATCAGCCCCAGCATTTT. Amino acids: CASRARTGNQPQHF.